The 23 T cell receptor beta chains reported below all come from one sample, sequenced in a study of CD8+ T cells in alopecia areata. After pooling, cutaneous lymph node cells were sorted with CD4, CD8alpha, NKG2D, NKG2ACE and other markers. Sequencing used cDNA as its template, made by extracting RNA and reverse transcribing it. Profiled with immunoSEQ multiplex PCR; TCRdb holds only in-frame clones, not every one. This repertoire lists under 350,000 clones without singletons; more than 0.95% sits in the top ten. The sequencing input was CD4+ T cells sorted from a lymph node. The receptors were sampled from a C3H/HeJ mouse with alopecia areata. Strain MHC haplotype: H2-k.

For this clone: The genes and germline here are from mouse. The read terminates 4 residues before the CDR3 end, so the remaining end is supplied by the germline J gene. Other DNA sequences in this sample translate to the same CDR3. This rearrangement joins TRBV19 to TRBJ2-3; D remains ambiguous. This CDR3 region has 13 residues. Between the trimmed V and J ends, which lost 2 bases and 0 bases, there was a span of 4 bases. Germline V gene lookup returns CDR1 FNHDT and CDR2 SITEND (reference sequence). The CDR3 sequence: CASSILSAETLYF. The CDR3 bases that were read are TGTGCCAGCAGTATCCTCAGTGCAGAA.

With respect to this clone: Gene names and germline match the mouse. The read gets to within 4 residues of the CDR3 end, and the germline J gene fills in the rest. V usage is TRBV31 and J usage is TRBJ2-2, with 7 nucleotides matching TRBD1. The germline V gene has CDR1 GKSSPN and CDR2 SITVG. CDR3 length: 15 amino acids. V shed 1 base, J shed 4 bases, and the junction held 6 bases outside the gene matches. Incomplete CDR3 DNA: TGTGCCTGGAGTCCCACAGGGGAGGTCACCGGG. Translated: CAWSPTGEVTG. The whole CDR3 reads CAWSPTGEVTGQLYF.

This clone was counted only a few times. The listed genes are named as in mouse. The missing CDR3 end, 4 residues past where the read stops, is filled in from the germline J gene. The gene calls are TRBV13-3 and TRBJ1-2; a weak D match, TRBD1 (5 bases). The CDR3 spans 12 residues. Germline-derived CDR1 and CDR2 are NNHDY and SYVADS. Trimming took off 4 bases at V and 4 bases at J, with 8 bases between the two ends. CDR3 DNA, as far as it was read: TGTGCCAGCAGTTCAGGGTTCTCC. Translated, it gives CASSSGFS. The full CDR3 is CASSSGFSDYTF.

This clone was counted only a few times. Any gene name here is a mouse gene name. The DNA ends 3 residues before the CDR3 does, and the rest of the CDR3 is filled in from the germline J gene. The chain carries TRBV1 and TRBJ1-6; D gene uncertain. TRBJ1-6 is classed as an ORF, of uncertain function. Between the trimmed V and J ends, which lost 0 bases and 0 bases, there was a span of 9 bases. CDR1 and CDR2 from the germline V gene are NSQYPW and LRSPGD (reference sequence). This CDR3 is built from 17 residues. The CDR3 DNA, read in part, is TGCACCTGCAGTGCAGAACCAAAACTTTCCTATAATTCGCCC. It translates to CTCSAEPKLSYNSP. The whole CDR3 protein is CTCSAEPKLSYNSPLYF.

A few counts support this clone. Gene names denote mouse genes. This sample includes further DNA sequences coding for the same CDR3. Here the CDR3 reads CASTSNTGQLYF. The sequenced part of the CDR3 DNA is TGTGCCAGCACCTCAAACACCGGG. The chain couples TRBV19 to TRBJ2-2; D ambiguous. The read terminates 4 residues before the CDR3 end, so the remaining end is supplied by the germline J gene. There are 12 residues in the CDR3. CDR1 FNHDT and CDR2 SITEND come from the germline V gene (reference sequence). Trimming shortened V by 6 bases and J by 0 bases, and 3 bases separated the two germline ends.

Remarks on this clone: Germline and genes: mouse. The read terminates 4 residues before the CDR3 end, so the remaining end is supplied by the germline J gene. Other DNA sequences in this specimen translate into the identical CDR3. This sequence joins TRBV1 and TRBJ2-5; maybe TRBD1 (6 bases). Germline CDR1 is NSQYPW and CDR2 is LRSPGD (reference sequence). Trimming took 0 bases from V and 0 from J, leaving 7 bases between them. This CDR3 has 15 residues. The sequenced CDR3 bases are TGCACCTGCAGTGCAGACAGGGGTAACCAAGAC. Translating gives CTCSADRGNQD. The CDR3 as a whole reads CTCSADRGNQDTQYF.

A remark on this clone: The gene symbols are mouse symbols. The read stops 4 residues short of the end of the CDR3; the missing end is completed from the germline J gene. The chain joins TRBV14 to TRBJ2-5; TRBD2 agrees at 9 bases. This CDR3 comprises 16 residues. CDR1 is SGHDT and CDR2 is FRDEAV in the germline V gene. CDR3 protein: CASSFLGGRRGDTQYF. The CDR3 bases that were read are TGTGCCAGCAGTTTCTTGGGGGGGCGAAGGGGAGAC. The full variable domain, with the rest looked up from reference TRBV14 and TRBJ2-5, is EAGVTQSPRYAVLQEGQAVSFWCDPISGHDTLYWYQQPRDQGPQLLVYFRDEAVIDNSQLPSDRFSAVRPKGTNSTLKIQSAKQGDTATYLCASSFLGGRRGDTQYFGPGTRLLVL.

As concerns this clone: All gene names here are mouse names. The CDR3 is cut off 4 residues early in the read; its end comes from the germline J gene. Different DNA sequences within this sample yield the same CDR3. The chain recombines TRBV1 with TRBJ2-1, with TRBD1 matching over 11 bases. The CDR3 loop spans 16 amino acids. CDR1 is NSQYPW and CDR2 is LRSPGD in the germline V gene (reference sequence). J gave up 3 bases and V 1 base, and 2 bases lay outside the gene matches. CDR3 DNA (partial): TGCACCTGCAGTGCAGGTGGGACAGGGGGCTATGCT. Its translation is CTCSAGGTGGYA. The entire CDR3 is CTCSAGGTGGYAEQFF.

Notes on this clone: Gene labels here are mouse ones. The CDR3 end lies 4 residues beyond the end of the read and is filled in from the germline J gene. At the DNA level, this CDR3 is encoded by other sequences in the same sample as well. The rearrangement uses TRBV1 and TRBJ2-1; 7 bases are shared with TRBD1. The CDR3 contains 13 residues. In germline, CDR1 is NSQYPW, CDR2 LRSPGD (reference sequence). The CDR3 DNA, read in part, is TGCACCTGCAGTGCGACAGGGTTGGCT. Translated: CTCSATGLA. The full CDR3 protein reads CTCSATGLAEQFF.

This clone showed up just a few times. Germline and genes here are mouse. The read finishes 4 residues shy of the CDR3 end, and the germline J gene is used to complete it. The chain joins TRBV13-3 to TRBJ2-2; 11 bases agree with TRBD2. V shed 4 bases, J shed 4 bases, and the junction held 3 bases outside the gene matches. This CDR3 has 15 amino acids. The germline CDR1 and CDR2 sequences are NNHDY and SYVADS. The CDR3 loop is CASSPGLGATGQLYF. CDR3 DNA (partial): TGTGCCAGCAGTCCGGGACTGGGGGCCACCGGG.

This clone was detected a few times. Germline and genes: mouse. The read halts 4 residues ahead of the CDR3 end, with the missing end drawn from the germline J gene. The chain recombines TRBV13-1 with TRBJ2-1, with TRBD1 as a possible D gene (5 bases). The CDR3 length is 15 residues. Germline loops: CDR1 NSHNY, CDR2 SYGAGN. The V end was cut by 0 bases, the J end by 0 bases, with 7 bases between. CDR3 protein: CASSDAQDNYAEQFF. The CDR3 DNA, read in part, is TGTGCCAGCAGTGATGCACAGGATAACTATGCT.

There are a few counts of this clone. Gene and germline names: mouse. The sequence runs out 4 residues before the end of the CDR3; the remainder is reconstructed from the germline J gene. Other nucleotide sequences from this sample produce the same CDR3. The chain carries TRBV13-1 and TRBJ2-5, with D possibly TRBD2 on 6 matching bases. Trimming stripped 0 bases from V and 0 bases from J, with 8 bases between. The CDR3 is 15 amino acids. The germline V gene encodes CDR1 NSHNY and CDR2 SYGAGN. The CDR3 here is CASSDAGVNQDTQYF. The CDR3 DNA, read in part, is TGTGCCAGCAGTGATGCTGGGGTTAACCAAGAC.

Details on this clone: Gene and germline names: mouse. The read gets to within 4 residues of the CDR3 end, and the germline J gene fills in the rest. The chain links TRBV13-1 to TRBJ2-7; 10 nucleotides match TRBD1. The germline CDR1 and CDR2 sequences are NSHNY and SYGAGN. The ends lost 3 bases at V and 2 bases at J; junction bases unmatched: 5. There are 15 residues in the CDR3. The part of the CDR3 DNA that was read is TGTGCCAGCAGTGGGACAGGGGGGAGGACCTAT. It codes for CASSGTGGRTY. The full CDR3 reads CASSGTGGRTYEQYF.

Many counts were recorded for this clone. The germline and genes are mouse ones. Coverage ceases 4 residues before the CDR3 finishes, and the germline J gene fills in the end. Additional DNA sequences in this sample encode the identical CDR3. V gene TRBV5 combines with J gene TRBJ2-5; 7 bases map to TRBD2. This CDR3 spans 14 amino acids. With 1 base clipped from V and 2 bases from J, the junction kept 0 bases outside the gene matches. The V gene's germline CDR1 is LGHNA and CDR2 YNLKQL (reference sequence). CDR3 DNA, as far as it was read: TGTGCCAGCAGCCAAGTGGGGGGCCAAGAC. Residues: CASSQVGGQD. The CDR3 in full is CASSQVGGQDTQYF.

This clone came up a few times. Gene names are the mouse ones. The read ends 4 residues shy of where the CDR3 ends; the end is completed using the germline J gene. This chain joins TRBV19 and TRBJ2-2; 9 bases are a match to TRBD1. CDR3 length equals 14 residues. The germline gives CDR1 FNHDT, CDR2 SITEND (reference sequence). CDR3 DNA, as far as it was read: TGTGCCAGCAGGGGGACAGGGAAGTGGGGG. Encoded protein: CASRGTGKWG. The CDR3 as a whole reads CASRGTGKWGQLYF.

With respect to this clone: Any gene name here is a mouse gene name. The covered CDR3 bases are TGTGCCTGGGGGACTGGGTCGTTCTGGCGTGCAGAA. Its protein is CAWGTGSFWRAE. The full CDR3 protein is CAWGTGSFWRAETLYF. The chain uses TRBV31 and TRBJ2-3, with 9 bases identical to TRBD2. The CDR3 end falls 4 residues outside the read, so it is completed with the germline J gene. CDR1 is GKSSPN and CDR2 is SITVG in the germline V gene. CDR3 length equals 16 residues. Losses at the gene ends were 5 bases for V and 1 base for J; bases not matched to a gene: 10. Combining the CDR3 with reference TRBV31 and TRBJ2-3 gives the whole variable domain AQTIHQWPVAEIKAVGSPLSLGCTIKGKSSPNLYWYWQATGGTLQQLFYSITVGQVESVVQLNLSASRPKDDQFILSTEKLLLSHSGFYLCAWGTGSFWRAETLYFGSGTRLTVL.

Comment on this clone: Mouse names are used for the genes. Read data end 4 residues before the CDR3 end; the end is taken from the germline J gene. This chain uses TRBV19 with TRBJ2-3, with D perhaps matching TRBD2 (6 bases). The CDR3 is 11 amino acids. In germline, CDR1 is FNHDT, CDR2 SITEND (reference sequence). CDR3 amino acids: CASTGGETLYF. The DNA read from the CDR3 is TGTGCCAGCACGGGGGGAGAA.

For this clone: The genes and germline here are from mouse. The CDR3 end falls 4 residues outside the read, so it is completed with the germline J gene. V and J are TRBV13-1 and TRBJ2-3; the D gene is possibly TRBD2 (7 bases). Trimming left V 1 base short and J 1 base short, with 13 bases between. Germline CDR1 NSHNY, CDR2 SYGAGN. CDR3 size: 16 residues. CDR3 DNA (partial): TGTGCCAGCAGTGATCCGGGGGGCGGGGGTGCAGAA. As protein: CASSDPGGGGAE. In full, the CDR3 reads CASSDPGGGGAETLYF.

The sample holds a few counts of this clone. Gene names are the mouse ones. The read halts 4 residues ahead of the CDR3 end, with the missing end drawn from the germline J gene. V usage is TRBV5 and J usage is TRBJ1-2, with D possibly TRBD1 on 6 matching bases. The ends were cut back, 1 base at V and 4 bases at J, with 13 bases in the middle. CDR3 length: 15 amino acids. Germline lookup yields CDR1 LGHNA and CDR2 YNLKQL (reference sequence). CDR3 bases read: TGTGCCAGCAGCCAAGGGGCAGGGGAGGGCTCC. Its protein is CASSQGAGEGS. The CDR3 as a whole reads CASSQGAGEGSDYTF.

This clone was observed a handful of times. Genes and germline are mouse. Read coverage stops 4 residues before the CDR3 terminus; the germline J gene supplies the remainder. This chain links TRBV13-3 with TRBJ2-7; 8 bases align to TRBD1. Germline CDR1 NNHDY, CDR2 SYVADS. V gave up 4 bases and J gave up 1 base; unmatched junction bases: 1. CDR3 length: 13 amino acids. The CDR3 reads CASSWTGSYEQYF. CDR3 bases read: TGTGCCAGCAGTTGGACAGGGTCCTAT.

This clone was seen ten or more times. Mouse gene names and germline throughout. The read is 3 residues too short to cover the CDR3 end, so that end is filled in from the germline J gene. J is TRBJ1-6 and V is TRBV17, with TRBD1 matching 7 bases. Being an ORF, TRBJ1-6 has a function that is uncertain. V lost 4 bases, J lost 8 bases, and 2 bases stayed unmatched. In germline, CDR1 is MNHDT, CDR2 YYDKIL. The CDR3 contains 13 residues. Partial CDR3 DNA: TGTGCTAGCAGTAAGGGGGCTTATTCGCCC. It translates to CASSKGAYSP. In full, the CDR3 reads CASSKGAYSPLYF.

This clone was seen a handful of times. Gene and germline names: mouse. The DNA read from the CDR3 is TGTGCCTGGAGTCTGGGGGTTCAAAAC. Encoded protein: CAWSLGVQN. The full CDR3 is CAWSLGVQNTLYF. This chain joins TRBV31 and TRBJ2-4; either TRBD1 or TRBD2 may fit D (5 bases each). The read falls 4 residues short of the CDR3 end, and the missing part is taken from the germline J gene. Germline CDR1 GKSSPN, CDR2 SITVG. V lost 0 bases and J 2 bases, leaving 6 bases between the germline ends. The CDR3 has 13 amino acids.

This clone came up many times. Germline and genes here are mouse. The read comes to an end 4 residues before the CDR3 does, leaving the germline J gene to fill in the end. The V and J genes are TRBV13-3 and TRBJ1-2, with D unclear. Germline V gene lookup returns CDR1 NNHDY and CDR2 SYVADS. Trimming left V 0 bases short and J 1 base short, with 4 bases between. There are 13 residues in the CDR3. Partial CDR3 DNA: TGTGCCAGCAGTGATGACAAAAACTCC. As protein: CASSDDKNS. The whole CDR3 sequence is CASSDDKNSDYTF.